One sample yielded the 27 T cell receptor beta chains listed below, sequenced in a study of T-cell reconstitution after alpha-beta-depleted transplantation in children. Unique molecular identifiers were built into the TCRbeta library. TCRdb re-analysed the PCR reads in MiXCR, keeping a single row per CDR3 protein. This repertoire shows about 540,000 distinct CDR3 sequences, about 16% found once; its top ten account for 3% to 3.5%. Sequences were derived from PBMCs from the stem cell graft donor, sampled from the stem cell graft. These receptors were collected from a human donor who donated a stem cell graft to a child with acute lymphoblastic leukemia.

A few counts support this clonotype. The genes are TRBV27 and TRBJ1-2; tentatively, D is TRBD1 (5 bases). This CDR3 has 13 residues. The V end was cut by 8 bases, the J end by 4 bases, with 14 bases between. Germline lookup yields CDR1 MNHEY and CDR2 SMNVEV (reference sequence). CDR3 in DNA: TGTGCCAGCCTCGGGGCAGGGCCCTATGGCTACACCTTC. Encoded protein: CASLGAGPYGYTF.

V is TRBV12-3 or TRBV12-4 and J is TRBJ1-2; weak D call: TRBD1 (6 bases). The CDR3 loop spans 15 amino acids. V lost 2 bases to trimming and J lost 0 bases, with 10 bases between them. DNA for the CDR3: TGTGCCAGCAGTTTATTACAGGGCTCTAACTATGGCTACACCTTC. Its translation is CASSLLQGSNYGYTF.

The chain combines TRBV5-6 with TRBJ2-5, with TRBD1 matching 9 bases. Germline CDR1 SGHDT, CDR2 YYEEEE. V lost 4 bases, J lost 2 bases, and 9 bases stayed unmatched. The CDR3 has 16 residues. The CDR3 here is CASSLGTGLTQETQYF. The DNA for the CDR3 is TGTGCCAGCAGCCTCGGGACAGGGCTTACACAAGAGACCCAGTACTTC.

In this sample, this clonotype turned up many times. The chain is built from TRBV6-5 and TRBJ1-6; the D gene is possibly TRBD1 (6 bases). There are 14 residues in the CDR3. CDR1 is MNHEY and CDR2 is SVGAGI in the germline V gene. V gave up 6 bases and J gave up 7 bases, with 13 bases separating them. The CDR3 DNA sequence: TGTGCCAGCAGAACAGGGCGAGGAAATTCACCCCTCCACTTT. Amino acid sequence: CASRTGRGNSPLHF.

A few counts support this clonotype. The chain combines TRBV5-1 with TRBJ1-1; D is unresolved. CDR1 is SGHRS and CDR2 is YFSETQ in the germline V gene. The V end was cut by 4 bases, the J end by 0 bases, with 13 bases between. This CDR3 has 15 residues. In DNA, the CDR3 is TGCGCCAGCAGCCTGACGTCGGCCATGAACACTGAAGCTTTCTTT. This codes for CASSLTSAMNTEAFF. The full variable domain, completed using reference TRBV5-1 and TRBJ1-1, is KAGVTQTPRYLIKTRGQQVTLSCSPISGHRSVSWYQQTPGQGLQFLFEYFSETQRNKGNFPGRFSGRQFSNSRSEMNVSTLELGDSALYLCASSLTSAMNTEAFFGQGTRLTVV.

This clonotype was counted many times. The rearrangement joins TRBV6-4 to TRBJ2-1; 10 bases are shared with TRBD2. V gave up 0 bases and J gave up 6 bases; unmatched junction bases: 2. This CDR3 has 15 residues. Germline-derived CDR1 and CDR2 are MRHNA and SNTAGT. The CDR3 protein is CASSDSAGGPNEQFF. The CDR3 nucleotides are TGTGCCAGCAGTGACTCAGCGGGAGGGCCCAATGAGCAGTTCTTC.

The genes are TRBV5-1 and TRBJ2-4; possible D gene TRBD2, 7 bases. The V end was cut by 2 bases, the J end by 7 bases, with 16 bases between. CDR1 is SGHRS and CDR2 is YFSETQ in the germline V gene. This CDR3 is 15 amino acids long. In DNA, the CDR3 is TGCGCCAGCAGCTTTTTCGGACGGGGGGCGAACATTCAGTACTTC. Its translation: CASSFFGRGANIQYF.

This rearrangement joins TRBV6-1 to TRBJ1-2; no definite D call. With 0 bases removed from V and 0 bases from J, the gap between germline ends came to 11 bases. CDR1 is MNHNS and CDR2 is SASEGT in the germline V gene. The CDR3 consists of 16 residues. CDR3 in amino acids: CASSEAWAEANYGYTF. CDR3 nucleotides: TGTGCCAGCAGTGAAGCCTGGGCAGAGGCTAACTATGGCTACACCTTC.

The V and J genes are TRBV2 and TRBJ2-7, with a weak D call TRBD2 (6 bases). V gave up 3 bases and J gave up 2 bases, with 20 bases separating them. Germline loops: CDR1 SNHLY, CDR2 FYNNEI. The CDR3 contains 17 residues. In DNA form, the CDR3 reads TGTGCCAGCAGTGATGGAGCAGGGAGGAAATTAACCTACGAGCAGTACTTC. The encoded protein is CASSDGAGRKLTYEQYF.

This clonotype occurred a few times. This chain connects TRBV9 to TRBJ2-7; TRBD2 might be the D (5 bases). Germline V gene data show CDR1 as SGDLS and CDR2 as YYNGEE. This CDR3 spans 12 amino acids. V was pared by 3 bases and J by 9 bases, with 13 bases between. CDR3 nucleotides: TGTGCCAGCAGCGCCGGACTCGACGCGCAGTACTTC. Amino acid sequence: CASSAGLDAQYF.

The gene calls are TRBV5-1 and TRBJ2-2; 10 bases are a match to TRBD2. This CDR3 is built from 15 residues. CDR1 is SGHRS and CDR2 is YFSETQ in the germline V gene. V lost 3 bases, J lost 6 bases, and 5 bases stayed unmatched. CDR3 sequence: CASSSSGRSAGELFF. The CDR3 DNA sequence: TGCGCCAGCAGCTCTAGCGGGAGAAGTGCCGGGGAGCTGTTTTTT.

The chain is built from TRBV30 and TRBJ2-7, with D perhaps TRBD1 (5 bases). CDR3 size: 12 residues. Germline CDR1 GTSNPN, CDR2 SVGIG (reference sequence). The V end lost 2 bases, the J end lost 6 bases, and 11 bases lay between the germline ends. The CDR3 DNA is TGTGCCTGGAGTCCAATAGGGGTCGAGCAGTACTTC. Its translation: CAWSPIGVEQYF.

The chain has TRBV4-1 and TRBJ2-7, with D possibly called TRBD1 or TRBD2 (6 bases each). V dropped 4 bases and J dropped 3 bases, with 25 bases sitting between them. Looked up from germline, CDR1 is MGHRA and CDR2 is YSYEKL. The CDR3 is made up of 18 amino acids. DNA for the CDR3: TGCGCCAGCAGCCCTCTGGGGGCCCGCGCTACGCGGGGCTACGAGCAGTACTTC. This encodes CASSPLGARATRGYEQYF.

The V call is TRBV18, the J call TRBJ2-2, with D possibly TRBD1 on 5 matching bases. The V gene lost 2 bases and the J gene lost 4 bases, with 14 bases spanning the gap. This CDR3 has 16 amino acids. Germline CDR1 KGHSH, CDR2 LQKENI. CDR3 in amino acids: CASSPLTEGGTGELFF. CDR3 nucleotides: TGTGCCAGCTCACCATTGACAGAAGGTGGCACCGGGGAGCTGTTTTTT.

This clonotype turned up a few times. The DNA of the CDR3 is TGTGCCAGCAGCTTGGCCCGGCCAGTGGATGAGCAGTTCTTC. Translation: CASSLARPVDEQFF. The chain couples TRBV5-7 to TRBJ2-1; D gene uncertain. TRBV5-7 is annotated as an ORF whose role is uncertain. This CDR3 region has 14 residues. V was shortened by 0 bases and J by 8 bases, with 12 bases between the two germline ends.

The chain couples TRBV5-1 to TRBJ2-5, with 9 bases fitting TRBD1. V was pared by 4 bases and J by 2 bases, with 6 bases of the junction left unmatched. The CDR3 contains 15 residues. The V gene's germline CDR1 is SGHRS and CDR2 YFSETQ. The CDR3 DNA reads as TGCGCCAGCAGCGCGGGGACAGGGCCTCAAGAGACCCAGTACTTC. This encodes CASSAGTGPQETQYF.

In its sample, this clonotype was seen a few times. CDR3 sequence reads: CASSPGANYEQYF. The CDR3 DNA reads as TGTGCCAGCAGTCCGGGGGCCAACTACGAGCAGTACTTC. The gene calls are TRBV27 and TRBJ2-7, with D possibly called TRBD1 or TRBD2 (6 bases each). The CDR3 covers 13 residues. Germline V gives CDR1 MNHEY, CDR2 SMNVEV (reference sequence). The ends were cut back, 5 bases at V and 3 bases at J, with 11 bases in the middle.

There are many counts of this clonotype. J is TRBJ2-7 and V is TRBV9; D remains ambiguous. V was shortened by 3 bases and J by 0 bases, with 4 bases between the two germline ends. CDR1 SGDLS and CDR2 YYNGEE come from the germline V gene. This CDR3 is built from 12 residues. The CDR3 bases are TGTGCCAGCAGCGGGAGCTCCTACGAGCAGTACTTC. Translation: CASSGSSYEQYF.

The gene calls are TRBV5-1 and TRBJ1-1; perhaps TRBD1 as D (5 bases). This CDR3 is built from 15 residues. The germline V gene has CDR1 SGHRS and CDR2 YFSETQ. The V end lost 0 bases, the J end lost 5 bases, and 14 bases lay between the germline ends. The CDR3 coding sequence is TGCGCCAGCAGCTTGGCGGGGGACGGAACGACTGAAGCTTTCTTT. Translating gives CASSLAGDGTTEAFF. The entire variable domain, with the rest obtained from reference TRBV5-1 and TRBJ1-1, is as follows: KAGVTQTPRYLIKTRGQQVTLSCSPISGHRSVSWYQQTPGQGLQFLFEYFSETQRNKGNFPGRFSGRQFSNSRSEMNVSTLELGDSALYLCASSLAGDGTTEAFFGQGTRLTVV.

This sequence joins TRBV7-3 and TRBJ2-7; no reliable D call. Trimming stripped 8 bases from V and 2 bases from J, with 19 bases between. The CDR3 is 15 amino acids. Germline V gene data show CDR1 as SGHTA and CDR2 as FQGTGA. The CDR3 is CASSPFVGSAYEQYF. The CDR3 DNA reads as TGTGCCAGCTCCCCTTTTGTGGGATCTGCCTACGAGCAGTACTTC.

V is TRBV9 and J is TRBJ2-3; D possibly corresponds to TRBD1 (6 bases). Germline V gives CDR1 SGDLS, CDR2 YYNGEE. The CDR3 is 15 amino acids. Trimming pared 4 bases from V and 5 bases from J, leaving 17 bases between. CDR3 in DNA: TGTGCCAGCAGCCTCTCGTGGGGGCATGGAGATACGCAGTATTTT. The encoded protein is CASSLSWGHGDTQYF.

CDR3: CSSLQQGFYGYTF. As DNA, the CDR3 is TGCAGCTCATTACAGCAGGGGTTCTATGGCTACACCTTC. The chain employs TRBV29-1 and TRBJ1-2; weak D call: TRBD1 (6 bases). The CDR3 is 13 amino acids. Germline CDR1 SQVTM, CDR2 ANQGSEA. V was trimmed by 8 bases and J by 4 bases, leaving 17 bases between them.

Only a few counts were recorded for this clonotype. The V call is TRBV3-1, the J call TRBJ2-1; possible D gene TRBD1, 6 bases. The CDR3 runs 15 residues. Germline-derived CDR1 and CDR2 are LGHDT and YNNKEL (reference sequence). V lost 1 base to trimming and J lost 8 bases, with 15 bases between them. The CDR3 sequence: CASSQGLGAEDEQFF. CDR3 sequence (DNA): TGTGCCAGCAGCCAAGGACTGGGGGCGGAGGATGAGCAGTTCTTC.

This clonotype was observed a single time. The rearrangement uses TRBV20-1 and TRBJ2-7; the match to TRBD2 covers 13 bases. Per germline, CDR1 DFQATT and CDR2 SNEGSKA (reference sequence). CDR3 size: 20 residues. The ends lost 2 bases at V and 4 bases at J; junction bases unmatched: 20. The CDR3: CSARPRGVRTSGRKRYEQYF. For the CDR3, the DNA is TGCAGTGCTAGACCCCGGGGTGTAAGGACTAGCGGGAGAAAACGGTACGAGCAGTACTTC.

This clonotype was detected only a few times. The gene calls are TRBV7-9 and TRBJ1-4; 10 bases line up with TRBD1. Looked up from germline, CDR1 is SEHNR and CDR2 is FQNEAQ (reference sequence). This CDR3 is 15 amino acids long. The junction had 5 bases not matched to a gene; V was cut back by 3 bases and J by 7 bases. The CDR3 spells CASSFPTGGVEKLFF. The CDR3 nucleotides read TGTGCCAGCAGCTTTCCGACAGGGGGCGTTGAAAAACTGTTTTTT. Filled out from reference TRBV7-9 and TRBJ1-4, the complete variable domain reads DTGVSQNPRHKITKRGQNVTFRCDPISEHNRLYWYRQTLGQGPEFLTYFQNEAQLEKSRLLSDRFSAERPKGSFSTLEIQRTEQGDSAMYLCASSFPTGGVEKLFFGSGTQLSVL.

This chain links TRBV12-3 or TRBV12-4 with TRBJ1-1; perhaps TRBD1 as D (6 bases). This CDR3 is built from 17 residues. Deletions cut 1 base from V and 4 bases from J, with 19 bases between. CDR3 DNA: TGTGCCAGCAGTTTAGGGTCAAGGGGGGTTCGGAGCACTGAAGCTTTCTTT. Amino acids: CASSLGSRGVRSTEAFF.

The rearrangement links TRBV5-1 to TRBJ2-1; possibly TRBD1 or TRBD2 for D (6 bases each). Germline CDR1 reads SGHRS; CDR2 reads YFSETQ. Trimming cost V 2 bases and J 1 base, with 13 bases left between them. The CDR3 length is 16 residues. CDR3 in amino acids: CASSFGGRSSYNEQFF. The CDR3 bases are TGCGCCAGCAGCTTCGGGGGCCGATCATCCTACAATGAGCAGTTCTTC.